This T cell receptor beta chain is drawn from a study of T cells in Graves' hyperthyroidism and ophthalmopathy (dated by TCRdb to 2018 to 2020). Study-level background: Peripheral blood was collected at initial diagnosis, before any treatment. Prospective prediction of ophthalmopathy was tested in an independent validation cohort consisting of 18 hyperthyroidism patients and around 16 patients who later progressed to ophthalmopathy. To identify distinguishing TCR V-J signatures, a discovery cohort of 100 or so patients was used, comprising roughly 45 with Graves' ophthalmopathy and approximately 57 with stable Graves' hyperthyroidism. The roughly 94 discovery patients were randomly divided into training and test sets at a 7:3 ratio. Following sampling, methimazole starting at 30 mg daily was given to hyperthyroidism patients, and high-dose intravenous methylprednisolone was given to ophthalmopathy patients. The paper describes TCR Vbeta CDR3 sequencing of 135 peripheral blood samples, made up of fewer than 50 ophthalmopathy patients, over 70 hyperthyroidism patients and some 17 progressor patients. In addition, the study compared T-cell repertoires in thyroid tissue and in blood from roughly 6 Graves' hyperthyroidism patients. General findings and caveats noted by the study authors: In validation, the model predicted progression to ophthalmopathy with approximately 71% sensitivity and roughly 72% specificity, a median of about 6 months before onset. Blood samples also contained most of the expanded thyroid clonotypes (frequency above 0.001), which suggests that blood repertoires may reflect thyroid immune responses. Sample size was not statistically predetermined, and blinding of investigators to group allocation was not performed. A 13 V-J signature model separated ophthalmopathy from stable hyperthyroidism, with roughly 88% sensitivity and roughly 81% specificity in cross-validation and 80%/75% in testing.

Graves' hyperthyroidism was defined as stable when no progression to ophthalmopathy occurred over 18 months of follow-up. The hyperthyroidism patients were between 18 and 65 years old and newly diagnosed, with a disease duration of less than 2 months. Patients with uncontrolled infections, other autoimmune diseases, pregnancy or lactation were excluded. Diagnoses were established on the basis of clinical symptoms, serum thyroxine and TRAb, thyroid ultrasound, and orbital computed tomography. PBMCs were separated from roughly 10 ml of fresh peripheral blood using Ficoll-Paque density gradient centrifugation. Total RNA was extracted with Trizol reagent, and quality was checked on an Agilent 2100 Bioanalyzer. The TCR beta CDR3 regions were amplified from RNA transcripts. The TCR CDR3 was subjected to a first round of RT-PCR using the HTBI primer set and the Qiagen OneStep RT-PCR kit. A second multiplex PCR round built the libraries, followed by size selection and purification. Paired-end sequencing of the libraries was performed with 100 bp reads on an Illumina HiSeq2000. As for the authors' bioinformatics: SOAPnuke was used to process the raw data, with reads discarded if the reads contained adapters or uncalled bases, had a mean Phred below 15, or lacked an exact constant-primer or identifier match. High-quality paired reads were merged using COPE v1.2.5, and each unique nucleotide sequence was defined as a clonotype. Clonotypes were aligned to IMGT TRBV, TRBD and TRBJ reference segments using MiTCR v1.1. The analysis included only V-J combinations with a frequency above 0.0001, which together covered roughly 99% of the repertoires. The TCS score was defined as the ratio of F50 (clonal expansion) to E x V (chaos), calculated using BLOSUM62-based TCRdist between CDR3 peptides within each V-J. Welch's t-statistics and random forest reduced around 550 V-J features to about 12, which were used in a naive Bayes classifier (R e1071). Clones were called with MiXCR by TCRdb after fastp trimmed the public reads at Q25, and only in-frame beta chains were retained. Rows with a matching CDR3 protein are joined into one entry that keeps the most common DNA and genes. What appears here as the V and J calls and clone size reflects TCRdb's work, not the paper's. Within this sample are approximately 590,000 distinct CDR3 sequences, with about a sixth of them counted one time only. The biggest ten clones account for roughly 6.6% of the sample.

The germline V and J ends show losses of 7 bases and 7 bases respectively, and no gene match explains 13 bases of the junction. CDR3 length: 14 amino acids, cysteine to phenylalanine. Only CDR3 DNA is held: 42 bases, read in frame from base 1. This clonotype was recorded many times. The antigen it binds to is not known. The input lacks base qualities; no much larger clone sits a single base away. This receptor was identified in a woman in her thirties with Graves' hyperthyroidism. Specimen: blood. The chain is made from TRBV12-3 or TRBV12-4 and TRBJ2-7; 7 bases in the junction line up with TRBD1. The base sequence is TGTGCCAGCACAAAAGGGGGCATTGGAAAAGAGCAGTACTTC. Translated, this is CASTKGGIGKEQYF.